This T cell receptor (beta chain) was observed in a study of blood T cell repertoires in COVID-19. Sequencing was performed with immunoSEQ multiplex PCR; in TCRdb, only in-frame clones are kept and a portion is missing. The table has hundreds of thousands of clones, approximately 92% seen once. Germline loops: CDR1 KGHSH, CDR2 LQKENI. The CDR3 is 16 amino acids. Trimming cost V 0 bases and J 2 bases, with 13 bases left between them. This clonotype originated in a man aged 30-40 years who had recovered from COVID-19. This chain uses TRBV18 with TRBJ1-1, with D hard to call. Sequencing was carried out using PBMCs or T cells enriched from blood (not recorded which). CDR3: CASSPPGLGFNTEAFF. Here the CDR3 DNA reads TGTGCCAGCTCACCACCAGGTCTGGGCTTCAACACTGAAGCTTTCTTT.